Presented here are 18 T cell receptor beta chains from one specimen sequenced in a study of siplizumab effects on memory and regulatory T cells. TCRdb's table, derived via immunoSEQ multiplex PCR, lists solely in-frame clones and lacks some. This sample carries about 100,000 clones, approximately 92% of them seen once, and the ten largest clones take 0.15%. Sample: CD4+ T cells sorted from blood. Receptors were obtained from a human donor in good health.

The chain joins TRBV2 to TRBJ2-7; no clear D. CDR1 and CDR2 (germline): SNHLY, FYNNEI. This CDR3 has 11 residues. V lost 5 bases and J lost 3, with 5 bases in between. The CDR3 is CASSPHYEQYF. CDR3 nucleotides: TGTGCCAGCAGTCCCCACTACGAGCAGTACTTC.

DNA for the CDR3: TGTGCCAGCGAAGACAGGGACGGAGTCTATGGCTACACCTTC. Translation: CASEDRDGVYGYTF. This chain joins TRBV21-1 and TRBJ1-2; the D call of TRBD1 is as the table states it, not checked on the DNA. TRBV21-1 is shown as a pseudogene. The CDR3 runs 14 residues.

The chain joins TRBV10-2 to TRBJ1-1; D might be TRBD1 (6 bases). Germline V gene data show CDR1 as WSHSY and CDR2 as SAAADI. V was pared by 7 bases and J by 2 bases, with 14 bases between. CDR3 length equals 14 residues. CDR3 nucleotides: TGCGCCAGCACCACCGGGACACTTAACACTGAAGCTTTCTTT. This translates into CASTTGTLNTEAFF.

This rearrangement joins TRBV5-4 to TRBJ2-5; 7 bases are a match to TRBD1. Germline V lookup: CDR1 SGHNT, CDR2 YYREEE (reference sequence). J lost 3 bases, V lost 0 bases, and 11 bases had no gene match. This CDR3 has 17 residues. The CDR3 coding sequence is TGTGCCAGCAGCTTGGTAGGGGGCAGTGAACGGGAAGAGACCCAGTACTTC. It translates to CASSLVGGSEREETQYF.

The chain uses TRBV10-2 and TRBJ2-7, with no clear D. Between the trimmed V and J ends, which lost 7 bases and 3 bases, there was a span of 13 bases. CDR3 length: 13 amino acids. Looked up from germline, CDR1 is WSHSY and CDR2 is SAAADI. The CDR3 bases are TGCGCCAGCACCCCCGGGCACAACTACGAGCAGTACTTC. Encoded protein: CASTPGHNYEQYF.

DNA for the CDR3: TGTGCCACCAGCAGAGGGCTAGCGGGGGGCGGTGAGCAGTTCTTC. Encoded protein: CATSRGLAGGGEQFF. The chain carries TRBV15 and TRBJ2-1; 11 nucleotides align to TRBD2. The CDR3 is 15 amino acids. Germline V gives CDR1 LNHNV, CDR2 YYDKDF (reference sequence). J lost 9 bases, V lost 1 base, and 5 bases had no gene match.

On this clone: The same CDR3 is also encoded by other DNA sequences in this sample. The rearrangement joins TRBV15 to TRBJ2-5; 7 bases match TRBD2. From germline, CDR1 is LNHNV and CDR2 YYDKDF (reference sequence). The CDR3 sequence is 13 residues long. Unmatched junction bases numbered 1, after V lost 3 bases and J lost 3 bases. CDR3 sequence (DNA): TGTGCCACCAGCAGGGGGGGGGAAGAGACCCAGTACTTC. Translation: CATSRGGEETQYF.

The chain combines TRBV4-1 with TRBJ1-3, with 8 bases matching TRBD1. V lost 6 bases to trimming and J lost 0 bases; unmatched junction nucleotides: 7. Germline V gene lookup returns CDR1 MGHRA and CDR2 YSYEKL. This CDR3 is built from 16 residues. Written as DNA, the CDR3 is TGCGCCAGCAGGGACAGGGACAGGACCTCTGGAAACACCATATATTTT. Its protein is CASRDRDRTSGNTIYF.

The rearrangement joins TRBV14 to TRBJ2-1; the match to TRBD1 covers 9 bases. In germline, CDR1 is SGHDN, CDR2 FVKESK. The CDR3 consists of 16 residues. Germline trimming cut 1 base from V and 4 bases from J; bases unmatched to any gene: 5. CDR3 protein: CASSQAGTGWYNEQFF. In DNA form, the CDR3 reads TGTGCCAGCAGCCAAGCTGGGACAGGGTGGTACAATGAGCAGTTCTTC.

This rearrangement joins TRBV5-1 to TRBJ1-6, with TRBD1 identical over 8 bases. The germline V gene encodes CDR1 SGHRS and CDR2 YFSETQ. With V trimmed by 2 bases and J by 7 bases, 5 bases remained unmatched. There are 15 residues in the CDR3. CDR3 in DNA: TGCGCCAGCAGCTTTACGGGACAGGTCAATTCACCCCTCCACTTT. It yields the protein CASSFTGQVNSPLHF.

This chain joins TRBV7-3 and TRBJ2-1, with 9 bases matching TRBD1. The CDR3 is 15 residues long. Germline trimming cut 6 bases from V and 5 bases from J; bases unmatched to any gene: 8. CDR1 SGHTA and CDR2 FQGTGA come from the germline V gene. The CDR3 DNA reads as TGTGCCAGCAGGAGGGACAGGGCGTTGGACAATGAGCAGTTCTTC. Amino acid sequence: CASRRDRALDNEQFF.

The rearrangement joins TRBV18 to TRBJ1-6; perhaps TRBD1 as D (6 bases). Germline V gene lookup returns CDR1 KGHSH and CDR2 LQKENI. The CDR3 sequence is 16 residues long. V was clipped by 3 bases and J by 3 bases, with 12 bases between them. The CDR3 region has the DNA TGTGCCAGCTCACCCCTCGAGGGGGGCTATAATTCACCCCTCCACTTT. Protein: CASSPLEGGYNSPLHF.

This clone was counted only a few times. V and J are TRBV12-5 and TRBJ1-4, with 9 bases fitting TRBD1. The CDR3 sequence is 14 residues long. The V and J ends lost 6 bases and 7 bases, in that order; junction bases with no gene match: 6. CDR1 and CDR2 (germline): LGHNT, FRNRAP. The DNA of the CDR3 is TGTGCTAGTGGCCCGGGACAGGGAGGTGAAAAACTGTTTTTT. Amino acid sequence: CASGPGQGGEKLFF.

This clone appeared a single time. The V call is TRBV2, the J call TRBJ2-1; 7 nucleotides match TRBD1. This CDR3 region has 13 residues. Germline CDR1 is SNHLY and CDR2 is FYNNEI. V shed 4 bases, J shed 8 bases, and the junction held 5 bases outside the gene matches. Here the CDR3 DNA reads TGTGCCAGCAGTGCGGACAGGTTGGATGAGCAGTTCTTC. Protein product: CASSADRLDEQFF.

The sample holds one count of this clone. The chain joins TRBV27 to TRBJ2-7, with D tentatively TRBD1 (5 bases). Germline V lookup: CDR1 MNHEY, CDR2 SMNVEV (reference sequence). The CDR3 contains 14 residues. V was clipped by 7 bases and J by 2 bases, with 15 bases between them. The CDR3 nucleotides are TGTGCCAGCAAGAACTCCCAGGGCCCCTACGAGCAGTACTTC. Translation: CASKNSQGPYEQYF.

The table lists this clone with a count of one. The genes are TRBV7-3 and TRBJ2-3; TRBD2 aligns across 14 bases. This CDR3 region has 18 residues. Trimming at V came to 5 bases and at J to 1 base, leaving 8 bases not matched to a gene. Germline assignment: CDR1 SGHTA and CDR2 FQGTGA. CDR3 bases: TGTGCCAGCAGCATGACCCCGGGACTAGCGGGGGGCACAGATACGCAGTATTTT. Translation: CASSMTPGLAGGTDTQYF.

The chain links TRBV2 to TRBJ1-1; a possible D gene is TRBD1 (6 bases). The length of the CDR3 is 15 residues. In germline, CDR1 is SNHLY, CDR2 FYNNEI. V lost 7 bases and J lost 2, with 17 bases in between. CDR3 in DNA: TGTGCCAGCACTCCCGACGGGGGCAGAAACACTGAAGCTTTCTTT. Translating it yields CASTPDGGRNTEAFF.

This clone has a handful of counts. The chain carries TRBV2 and TRBJ2-5; D gene unclear. Trimming pared 7 bases from V and 1 base from J, leaving 4 bases between. Per the germline V gene, CDR1 is SNHLY and CDR2 is FYNNEI. CDR3 length: 11 amino acids. The CDR3 sequence: CASKFQETQYF. The DNA of the CDR3 is TGTGCCAGCAAGTTCCAAGAGACCCAGTACTTC.